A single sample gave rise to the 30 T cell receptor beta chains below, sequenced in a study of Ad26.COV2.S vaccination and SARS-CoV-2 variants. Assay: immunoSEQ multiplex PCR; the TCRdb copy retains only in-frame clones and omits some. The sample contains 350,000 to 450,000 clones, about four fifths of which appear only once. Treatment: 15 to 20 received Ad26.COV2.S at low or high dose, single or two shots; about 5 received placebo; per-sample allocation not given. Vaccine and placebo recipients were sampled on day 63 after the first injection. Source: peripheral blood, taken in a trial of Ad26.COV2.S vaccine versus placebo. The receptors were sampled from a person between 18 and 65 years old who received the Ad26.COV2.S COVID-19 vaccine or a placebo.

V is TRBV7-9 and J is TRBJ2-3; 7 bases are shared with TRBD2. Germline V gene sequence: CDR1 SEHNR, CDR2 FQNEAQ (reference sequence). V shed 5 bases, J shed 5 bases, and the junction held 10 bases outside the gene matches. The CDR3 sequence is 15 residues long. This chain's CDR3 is CASSPLTGGLDTQYF. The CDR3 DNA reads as TGTGCCAGCAGCCCCCTAACGGGAGGATTAGATACGCAGTATTTT.

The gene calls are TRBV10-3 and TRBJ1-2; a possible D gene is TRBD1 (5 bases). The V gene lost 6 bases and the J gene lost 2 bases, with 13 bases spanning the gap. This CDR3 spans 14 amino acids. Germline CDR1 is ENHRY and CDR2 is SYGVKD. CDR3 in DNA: TGTGCCATCAGCCCCCGGGACGGAAACTATGGCTACACCTTC. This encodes CAISPRDGNYGYTF.

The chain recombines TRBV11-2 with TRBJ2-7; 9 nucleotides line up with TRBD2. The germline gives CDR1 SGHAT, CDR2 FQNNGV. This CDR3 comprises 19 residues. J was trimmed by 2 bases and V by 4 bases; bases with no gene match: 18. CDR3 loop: CASSSRSGRPIRLPYEQYF. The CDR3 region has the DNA TGTGCCAGCAGCTCGCGGAGCGGGAGGCCCATAAGACTCCCCTACGAGCAGTACTTC.

The CDR3 DNA reads as TGTGCCAGCAGTGCCACAGGGACAGATACGCAGTATTTT. Translation gives CASSATGTDTQYF. The chain recombines TRBV12-3 or TRBV12-4 with TRBJ2-3, with TRBD1 as a possible D gene (6 bases). Trimming left V 5 bases short and J 3 bases short, with 9 bases between. There are 13 residues in the CDR3.

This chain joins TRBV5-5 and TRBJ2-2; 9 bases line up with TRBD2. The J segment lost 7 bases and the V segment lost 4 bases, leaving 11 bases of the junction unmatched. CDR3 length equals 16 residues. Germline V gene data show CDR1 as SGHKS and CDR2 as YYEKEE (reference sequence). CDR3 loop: CASSRSGRFLGGELFF. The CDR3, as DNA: TGTGCCAGCAGCCGTAGCGGGAGATTCCTGGGCGGGGAGCTGTTTTTT.

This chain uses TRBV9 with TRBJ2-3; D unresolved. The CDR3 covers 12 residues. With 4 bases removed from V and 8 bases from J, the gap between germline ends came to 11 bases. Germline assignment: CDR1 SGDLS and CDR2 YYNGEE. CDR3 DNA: TGTGCCAGCAGCATTGAAGTGGGTACGCAGTATTTT. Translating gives CASSIEVGTQYF.

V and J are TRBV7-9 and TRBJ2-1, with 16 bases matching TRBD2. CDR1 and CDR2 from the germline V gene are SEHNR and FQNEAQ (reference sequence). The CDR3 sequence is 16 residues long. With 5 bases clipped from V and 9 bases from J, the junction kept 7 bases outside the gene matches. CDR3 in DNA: TGTGCCAGCAGCCTGGGACTAGCGGGGGGGCATGGTGAGCAGTTCTTC. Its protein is CASSLGLAGGHGEQFF.

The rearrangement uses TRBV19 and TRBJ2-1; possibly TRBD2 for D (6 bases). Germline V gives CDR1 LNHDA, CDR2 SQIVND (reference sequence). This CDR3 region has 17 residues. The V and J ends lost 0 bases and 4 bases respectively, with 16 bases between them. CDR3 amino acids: CASSIDLISGVYNEQFF. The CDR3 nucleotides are TGTGCCAGTAGTATAGATCTGATTAGCGGAGTTTACAATGAGCAGTTCTTC.

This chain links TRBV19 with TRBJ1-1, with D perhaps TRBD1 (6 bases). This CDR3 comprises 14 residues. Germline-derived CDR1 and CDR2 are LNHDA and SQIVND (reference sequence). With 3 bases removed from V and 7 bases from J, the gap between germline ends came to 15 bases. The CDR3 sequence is CASSMGGRGSEAFF. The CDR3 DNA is TGTGCCAGTAGTATGGGGGGGCGCGGTAGTGAAGCTTTCTTT.

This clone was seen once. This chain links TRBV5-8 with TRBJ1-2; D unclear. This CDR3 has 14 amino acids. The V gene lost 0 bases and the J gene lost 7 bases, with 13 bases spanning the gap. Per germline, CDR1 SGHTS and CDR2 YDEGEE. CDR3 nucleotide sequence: TGTGCCAGCAGCTTGGAAGCTTTATCCCGTGGCTACACCTTC. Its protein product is CASSLEALSRGYTF.

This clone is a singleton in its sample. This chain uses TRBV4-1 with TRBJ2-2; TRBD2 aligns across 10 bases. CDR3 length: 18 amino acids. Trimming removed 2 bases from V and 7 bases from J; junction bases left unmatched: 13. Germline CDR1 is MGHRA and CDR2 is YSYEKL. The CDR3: CASSQYTGVAGGHGELFF. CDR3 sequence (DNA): TGCGCCAGCAGCCAATATACGGGAGTAGCGGGAGGTCACGGGGAGCTGTTTTTT.

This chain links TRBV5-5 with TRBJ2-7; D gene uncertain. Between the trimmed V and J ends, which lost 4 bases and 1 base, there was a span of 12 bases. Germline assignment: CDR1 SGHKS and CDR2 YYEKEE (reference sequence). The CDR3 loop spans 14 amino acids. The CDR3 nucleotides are TGTGCCAGCAGCCAAACTGTGGGGTCCTACGAGCAGTACTTC. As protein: CASSQTVGSYEQYF.

The DNA for the CDR3 is TGCGCCAGCAGTGAGAAGGAGGGGAGCCTCTTAGGACAGCCCCAGCATTTT. As protein: CASSEKEGSLLGQPQHF. The chain recombines TRBV10-1 with TRBJ1-5, with D maybe TRBD1 (5 bases). CDR3 length: 17 residues. The germline CDR1 and CDR2 sequences are WNHNN and SYGVQD (reference sequence). V was cut by 2 bases and J by 7 bases, with 21 bases left in between.

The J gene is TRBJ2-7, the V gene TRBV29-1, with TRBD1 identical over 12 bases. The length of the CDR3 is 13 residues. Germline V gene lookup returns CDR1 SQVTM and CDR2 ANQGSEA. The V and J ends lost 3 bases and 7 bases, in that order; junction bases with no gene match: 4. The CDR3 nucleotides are TGCAGCGTTGAGGGACAGGGGGCGAGGGAGCAGTACTTC. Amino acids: CSVEGQGAREQYF.

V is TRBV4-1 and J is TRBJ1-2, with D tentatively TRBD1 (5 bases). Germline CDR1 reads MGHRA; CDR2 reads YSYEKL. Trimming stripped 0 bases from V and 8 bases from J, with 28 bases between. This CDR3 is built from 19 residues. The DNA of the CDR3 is TGCGCCAGCAGCCAAGACCCCTCCTCTGCCATTAGACAGTCGAGAGGCTACACCTTC. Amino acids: CASSQDPSSAIRQSRGYTF.

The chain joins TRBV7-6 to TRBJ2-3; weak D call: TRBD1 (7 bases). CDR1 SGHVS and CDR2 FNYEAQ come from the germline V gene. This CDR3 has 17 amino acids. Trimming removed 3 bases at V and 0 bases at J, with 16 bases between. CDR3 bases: TGTGCCAGCAGCTTTAGAGCAGGGGGGCTTAGCACAGATACGCAGTATTTT. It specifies CASSFRAGGLSTDTQYF. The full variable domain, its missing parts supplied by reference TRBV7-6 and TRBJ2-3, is GAGVSQSPRYKVTKRGQDVALRCDPISGHVSLYWYRQALGQGPEFLTYFNYEAQQDKSGLPNDRFSAERPEGSISTLTIQRTEQRDSAMYRCASSFRAGGLSTDTQYFGPGTRLTVL.

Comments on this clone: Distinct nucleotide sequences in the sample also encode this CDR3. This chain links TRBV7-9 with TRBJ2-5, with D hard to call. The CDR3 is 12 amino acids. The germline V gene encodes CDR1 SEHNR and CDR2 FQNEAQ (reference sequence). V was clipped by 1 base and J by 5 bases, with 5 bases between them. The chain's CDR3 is CASSLVRETQYF. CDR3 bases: TGTGCCAGCAGCTTAGTGCGGGAGACCCAGTACTTC.

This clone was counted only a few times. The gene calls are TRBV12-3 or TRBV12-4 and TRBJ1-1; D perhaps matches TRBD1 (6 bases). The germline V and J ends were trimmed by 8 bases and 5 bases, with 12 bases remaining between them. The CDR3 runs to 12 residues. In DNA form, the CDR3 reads TGTGCCAGCCAAACAGGGTGGACTGAAGCTTTCTTT. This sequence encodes CASQTGWTEAFF.

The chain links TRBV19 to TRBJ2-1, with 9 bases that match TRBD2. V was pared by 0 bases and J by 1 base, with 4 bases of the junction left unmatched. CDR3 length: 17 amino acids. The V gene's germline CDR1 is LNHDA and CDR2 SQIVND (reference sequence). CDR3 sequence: CASSIEGRGGSYNEQFF. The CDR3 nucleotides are TGTGCCAGTAGTATAGAAGGGCGGGGGGGTTCCTACAATGAGCAGTTCTTC.

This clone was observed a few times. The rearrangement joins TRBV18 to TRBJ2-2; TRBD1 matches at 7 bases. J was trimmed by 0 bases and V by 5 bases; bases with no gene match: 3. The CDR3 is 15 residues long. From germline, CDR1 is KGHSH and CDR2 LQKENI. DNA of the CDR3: TGTGCCAGCTCATCGGACAGGTCGAACACCGGGGAGCTGTTTTTT. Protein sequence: CASSSDRSNTGELFF.

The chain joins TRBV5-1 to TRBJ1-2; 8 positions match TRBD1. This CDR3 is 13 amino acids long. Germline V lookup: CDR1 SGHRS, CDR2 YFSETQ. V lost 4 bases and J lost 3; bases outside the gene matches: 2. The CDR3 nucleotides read TGCGCCAGCAGCGGACAGGGCCACTATGGCTACACCTTC. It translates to CASSGQGHYGYTF.

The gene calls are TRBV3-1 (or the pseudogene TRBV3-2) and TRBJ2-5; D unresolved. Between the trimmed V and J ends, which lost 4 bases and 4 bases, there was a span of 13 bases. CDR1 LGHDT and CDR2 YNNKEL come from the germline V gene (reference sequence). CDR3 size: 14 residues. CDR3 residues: CASSPSGVGETQYF. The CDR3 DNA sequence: TGTGCCAGCAGCCCCTCTGGGGTGGGAGAGACCCAGTACTTC.

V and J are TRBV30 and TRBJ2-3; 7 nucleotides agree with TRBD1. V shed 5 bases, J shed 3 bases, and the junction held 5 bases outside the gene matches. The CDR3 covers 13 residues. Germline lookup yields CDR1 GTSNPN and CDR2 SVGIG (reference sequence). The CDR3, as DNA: TGTGCCTGGTCAGCAGGGGGAACAGATACGCAGTATTTT. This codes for CAWSAGGTDTQYF.

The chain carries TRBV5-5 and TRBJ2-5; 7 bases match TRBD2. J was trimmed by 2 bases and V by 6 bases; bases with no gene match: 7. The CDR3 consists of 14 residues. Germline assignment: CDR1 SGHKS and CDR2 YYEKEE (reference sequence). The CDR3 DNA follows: TGTGCCAGCAAGCGGGACTATCTTCAAGAGACCCAGTACTTC. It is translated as CASKRDYLQETQYF.

CDR3 protein: CARGGSTHEQYF. CDR3 bases: TGTGCCCGGGGGGGGAGTACCCACGAGCAGTACTTC. The chain joins TRBV30 to TRBJ2-7, with 8 positions matching TRBD2. Germline V gene sequence: CDR1 GTSNPN, CDR2 SVGIG (reference sequence). This CDR3 contains 12 residues. Losses at the gene ends were 8 bases for V and 5 bases for J; bases not matched to a gene: 8.

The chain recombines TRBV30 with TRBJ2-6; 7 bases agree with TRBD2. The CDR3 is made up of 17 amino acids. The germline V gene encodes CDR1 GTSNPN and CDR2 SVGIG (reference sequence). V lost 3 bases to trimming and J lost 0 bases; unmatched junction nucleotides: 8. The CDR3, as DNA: TGTGCCTGGAGGAGGGAGGGATACTACTCTGGGGCCAACGTCCTGACTTTC. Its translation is CAWRREGYYSGANVLTF. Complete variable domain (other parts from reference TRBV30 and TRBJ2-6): SQTIHQWPATLVQPVGSPLSLECTVEGTSNPNLYWYRQAAGRGLQLLFYSVGIGQISSEVPQNLSASRPQDRQFILSSKKLLLSDSGFYLCAWRREGYYSGANVLTFGAGSRLTVL.

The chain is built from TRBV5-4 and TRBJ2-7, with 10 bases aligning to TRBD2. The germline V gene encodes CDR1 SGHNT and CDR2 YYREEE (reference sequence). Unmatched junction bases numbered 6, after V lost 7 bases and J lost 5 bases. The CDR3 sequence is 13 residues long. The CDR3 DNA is TGTGCCAGCCGAGCGGGGGGGCTCCACGAGCAGTACTTC. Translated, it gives CASRAGGLHEQYF.

The CDR3 region is CASSLLDRQEETQYF. DNA of the CDR3: TGTGCCAGCAGTCTCTTGGACAGGCAGGAAGAGACCCAGTACTTC. This rearrangement joins TRBV4-2 to TRBJ2-5; TRBD1 aligns across 7 bases. V shed 6 bases and J 3 bases; nucleotides not matched to a gene: 10. Germline V gives CDR1 LGHNA, CDR2 YNFKEQ. This CDR3 has 15 amino acids.

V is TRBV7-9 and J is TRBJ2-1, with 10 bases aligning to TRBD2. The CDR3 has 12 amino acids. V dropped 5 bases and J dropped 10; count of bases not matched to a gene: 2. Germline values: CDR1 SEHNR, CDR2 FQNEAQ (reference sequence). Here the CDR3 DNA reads TGTGCCAGCAGCCCGGGACTAGCGGAGCAGTTCTTC. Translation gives CASSPGLAEQFF.

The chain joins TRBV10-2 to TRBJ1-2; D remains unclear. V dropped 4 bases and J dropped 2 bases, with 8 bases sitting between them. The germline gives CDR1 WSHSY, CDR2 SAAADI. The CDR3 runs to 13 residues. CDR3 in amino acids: CASSVAENYGYTF. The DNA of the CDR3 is TGCGCCAGCAGTGTGGCAGAGAACTATGGCTACACCTTC.